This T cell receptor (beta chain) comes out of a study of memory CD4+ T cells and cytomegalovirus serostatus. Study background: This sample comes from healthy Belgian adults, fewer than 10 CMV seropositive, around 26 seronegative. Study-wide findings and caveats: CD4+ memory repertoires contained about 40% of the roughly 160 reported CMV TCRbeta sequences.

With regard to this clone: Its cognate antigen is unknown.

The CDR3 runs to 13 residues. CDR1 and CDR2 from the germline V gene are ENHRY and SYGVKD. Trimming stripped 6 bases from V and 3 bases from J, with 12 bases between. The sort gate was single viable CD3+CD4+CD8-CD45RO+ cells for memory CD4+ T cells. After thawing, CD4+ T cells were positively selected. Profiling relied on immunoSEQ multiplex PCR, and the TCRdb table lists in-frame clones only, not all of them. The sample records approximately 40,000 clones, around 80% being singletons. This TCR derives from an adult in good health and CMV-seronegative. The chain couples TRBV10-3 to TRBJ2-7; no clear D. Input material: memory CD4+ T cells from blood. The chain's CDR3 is CAIRGQESYEQYF. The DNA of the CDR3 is TGTGCCATCAGAGGTCAGGAGAGCTACGAGCAGTACTTC.